The 20 T cell receptor beta chains below all came from one sample that was sequenced in a study of T cells in Graves' hyperthyroidism and ophthalmopathy. Using RNA transcripts as the source, TCR beta CDR3 regions were amplified. A first-round RT-PCR of the TCR CDR3 used the HTBI primer set. TCRdb recomputed calls from the multiplex PCR reads with MiXCR, one row per CDR3 protein. The profile shows under 800,000 distinct CDR3 sequences, 14% of them singletons. Sequencing used blood. Receptors originate from a woman between 18 and 29 years old with Graves' hyperthyroidism.

There are many counts of this clonotype. The chain joins TRBV6-1 to TRBJ1-5, with 7 bases matching TRBD1. This CDR3 is 16 amino acids long. Germline loops: CDR1 MNHNS, CDR2 SASEGT. V dropped 0 bases and J dropped 2; count of bases not matched to a gene: 4. The CDR3 DNA sequence: TGTGCCAGCAGTGAAGCGAGAGACAGGGGCAATCAGCCCCAGCATTTT. This sequence encodes CASSEARDRGNQPQHF.

This clonotype was seen ten or more times. The chain links TRBV18 to TRBJ2-7; TRBD1 aligns across 8 bases. Germline CDR1 KGHSH, CDR2 LQKENI. CDR3 size: 16 residues. The V segment lost 2 bases and the J segment 0 bases; nucleotides outside the gene matches: 6. The CDR3 sequence is CASSPWGTGPSYEQYF. The CDR3 bases are TGTGCCAGCTCACCATGGGGGACAGGTCCCTCCTACGAGCAGTACTTC. The full variable domain, in which reference TRBV18 and TRBJ2-7 provide the parts outside the CDR3, is NAGVMQNPRHLVRRRGQEARLRCSPMKGHSHVYWYRQLPEEGLKFMVYLQKENIIDESGMPKERFSAEFPKEGPSILRIQQVVRGDSAAYFCASSPWGTGPSYEQYFGPGTRLTVT.

A few counts support this clonotype. This chain uses TRBV24-1 with TRBJ2-2; D not resolved. The CDR3 runs to 12 residues. With 6 bases removed from V and 7 bases from J, the gap between germline ends came to 8 bases. The germline gives CDR1 KGHDR, CDR2 SFDVKD. The CDR3 DNA follows: TGTGCCACCAGTCGCTGGGGCGGGGAGCTGTTTTTT. Encoded protein: CATSRWGGELFF.

On this clonotype: This may be a read error, as it is one base from a much larger clone. The rearrangement uses TRBV3-1 and TRBJ2-7; 7 bases line up with TRBD2. J gave up 3 bases and V 0 bases, and 5 bases lay outside the gene matches. The CDR3 contains 15 residues. Germline lookup yields CDR1 LGHDT and CDR2 YNNKEL (reference sequence). The CDR3 is CASSQETGGSYEQYF. The CDR3 DNA follows: TGTGCCAGCAGCCAAGAGACGGGCGGGAGCTACGAGCAGTACTTC.

This clonotype has ten or more counts. The chain uses TRBV2 and TRBJ2-1; 9 nucleotides agree with TRBD1. The CDR3 is 16 amino acids. V lost 3 bases to trimming and J lost 9 bases; unmatched junction nucleotides: 12. Germline lookup yields CDR1 SNHLY and CDR2 FYNNEI. CDR3 sequence (DNA): TGTGCCAGCAGTGATCCTTTCGGACAGGGGCCTCGTGAGCAGTTCTTC. Protein sequence: CASSDPFGQGPREQFF.

This clonotype occurred many times. The chain links TRBV11-2 to TRBJ2-5, with D perhaps matching TRBD1 or TRBD2 (6 bases each). V was clipped by 2 bases and J by 4 bases, with 20 bases between them. Germline values: CDR1 SGHAT, CDR2 FQNNGV. The CDR3 totals 17 residues. CDR3 nucleotides: TGTGCCAGCAGCTTATCTCGGCGGGAAGGACAGAGAGAGACCCAGTACTTC. It codes for CASSLSRREGQRETQYF.

The rearrangement joins TRBV12-5 to TRBJ1-2, with D perhaps matching TRBD1 (6 bases). The CDR3 runs to 15 residues. Germline V gene sequence: CDR1 LGHNT, CDR2 FRNRAP. The germline V and J ends were trimmed by 4 bases and 4 bases, with 16 bases remaining between them. The CDR3 DNA is TGTGCTAGTGGTTCTTGGGGGACATCGATCTATGGCTACACCTTC. Translated, it gives CASGSWGTSIYGYTF.

This clonotype occurred many times. The chain joins TRBV6-2 or TRBV6-3 to TRBJ2-1; possibly TRBD2 for D (5 bases). The CDR3 has 12 amino acids. Trimming stripped 5 bases from V and 9 bases from J, with 11 bases between. The germline V gene has CDR1 MNHEY and CDR2 SVGEGT. CDR3 residues: CASSPTRSEQFF. CDR3 nucleotide sequence: TGTGCCAGCAGTCCTACTAGGAGTGAGCAGTTCTTC.

The genes are TRBV15 and TRBJ1-5, with D perhaps TRBD1 (5 bases). V lost 3 bases, J lost 2 bases, and 17 bases lay in between. Germline lookup yields CDR1 LNHNV and CDR2 YYDKDF (reference sequence). This CDR3 region has 17 residues. CDR3 DNA: TGTGCCACCAGCAGTGGATCCGGGACTTACGGCAATCAGCCCCAGCATTTT. Its protein is CATSSGSGTYGNQPQHF.

This clonotype was counted many times. This CDR3 reads CASSLVAGLILAKNIQYF. In DNA, the CDR3 is TGTGCCAGCAGCTTAGTGGCAGGGCTTATTCTAGCCAAAAACATTCAGTACTTC. The chain recombines TRBV7-2 with TRBJ2-4; the D gene is possibly TRBD1 (5 bases). The CDR3 totals 18 residues. Germline lookup yields CDR1 SGHTA and CDR2 FQGNSA. V was cut by 1 base and J by 0 bases, with 16 bases left in between.

In this sample, this clonotype turned up many times. V is TRBV30 and J is TRBJ2-1; TRBD2 matches at 13 bases. Germline CDR1 reads GTSNPN; CDR2 reads SVGIG (reference sequence). V was pared by 3 bases and J by 7 bases, with 6 bases of the junction left unmatched. This CDR3 region has 15 residues. This chain's CDR3 is CAWSLLAGGQNEQFF. The CDR3 nucleotides are TGTGCCTGGAGCCTACTAGCGGGAGGGCAAAATGAGCAGTTCTTC.

There are a few counts of this clonotype. CDR3 amino acids: CATSREGAALSTDTQYF. The CDR3 bases are TGTGCCACCAGCAGAGAGGGGGCCGCTCTATCCACAGATACGCAGTATTTT. The chain links TRBV15 to TRBJ2-3; TRBD1 might be the D (6 bases). The length of the CDR3 is 17 residues. CDR1 is LNHNV and CDR2 is YYDKDF in the germline V gene (reference sequence). V lost 0 bases and J 2 bases, leaving 15 bases between the germline ends.

This clonotype appeared a few times. The genes are TRBV20-1 and TRBJ2-5; 7 nucleotides line up with TRBD1. CDR3 length: 13 residues. V was pared by 5 bases and J by 5 bases, with 8 bases of the junction left unmatched. Looked up from germline, CDR1 is DFQATT and CDR2 is SNEGSKA (reference sequence). In DNA, the CDR3 is TGCAGTGCTTATACAGGGGCCGGGGAGACCCAGTACTTC. This encodes CSAYTGAGETQYF.

A word on this clonotype: This may be a read error: a much more frequent sequence differs by one nucleotide. The V gene is TRBV7-2, the J gene TRBJ2-7; no firm D call. V lost 7 bases to trimming and J lost 4 bases, with 17 bases between them. This CDR3 spans 14 amino acids. The germline V gene encodes CDR1 SGHTA and CDR2 FQGNSA. The CDR3 nucleotides read TGTGCCAGCAAATCCCCTAGAGATTCTTACGAGCAGTACTTC. As protein: CASKSPRDSYEQYF. Filled out from reference TRBV7-2 and TRBJ2-7, the complete variable domain reads GAGVSQSPSNKVTEKGKDVELRCDPISGHTALYWYRQSLGQGLEFLIYFQGNSAPDKSGLPSDRFSAERTGGSVSTLTIQRTQQEDSAVYLCASKSPRDSYEQYFGPGTRLTVT.

The table lists this clonotype with a few counts. The rearrangement joins TRBV29-1 to TRBJ2-1; maybe TRBD1 (5 bases). This CDR3 contains 15 residues. With 7 bases removed from V and 4 bases from J, the gap between germline ends came to 20 bases. Germline-derived CDR1 and CDR2 are SQVTM and ANQGSEA. CDR3: CSATSGHIGYNEQFF. CDR3 nucleotides: TGCAGCGCCACTTCCGGACACATAGGGTACAATGAGCAGTTCTTC.

This clonotype was counted between two and nine times. V usage is TRBV20-1 and J usage is TRBJ1-5; the D gene is possibly TRBD1 (6 bases). V lost 1 base, J lost 4 bases, and 8 bases lay in between. The length of the CDR3 is 13 residues. Germline CDR1 reads DFQATT; CDR2 reads SNEGSKA (reference sequence). The CDR3 spells CSARVQGNQPQHF. CDR3 nucleotide sequence: TGCAGTGCTAGAGTCCAGGGGAATCAGCCCCAGCATTTT.

This clonotype was detected only a few times. The rearrangement uses TRBV18 and TRBJ2-3; D ambiguous. There are 15 residues in the CDR3. Germline CDR1 and CDR2: KGHSH and LQKENI. With 0 bases removed from V and 4 bases from J, the gap between germline ends came to 11 bases. Written as DNA, the CDR3 is TGTGCCAGCTCACCACCGGCAATAGCTCCAGATACGCAGTATTTT. It encodes CASSPPAIAPDTQYF.

This clonotype showed up just a few times. This rearrangement joins TRBV4-1 to TRBJ2-7; D may correspond to TRBD1 or TRBD2 (5 bases each). The germline V gene encodes CDR1 MGHRA and CDR2 YSYEKL. Trimming shortened V by 1 base and J by 0 bases, and 13 bases separated the two germline ends. CDR3 length: 16 amino acids. The CDR3 is CASSQAAADSSYEQYF. The CDR3 DNA is TGCGCCAGCAGCCAAGCAGCGGCTGACAGCTCCTACGAGCAGTACTTC.

This clonotype was seen many times. This sequence joins TRBV7-3 and TRBJ2-7; 9 bases are shared with TRBD1. The V gene end was trimmed by 3 bases and the J gene end by 5 bases; junction bases not matched to a gene: 8. CDR3 length: 15 residues. Germline assignment: CDR1 SGHTA and CDR2 FQGTGA. The CDR3 coding sequence is TGTGCCAGCAGCTTTACAGGGGGCGCTTTGGACGAGCAGTACTTC. Its protein product is CASSFTGGALDEQYF.

This clonotype was observed at least ten times. This sequence joins TRBV2 and TRBJ2-3; 8 nucleotides agree with TRBD1. Germline-derived CDR1 and CDR2 are SNHLY and FYNNEI. This CDR3 region has 15 residues. The V segment lost 5 bases and the J segment 5 bases; nucleotides outside the gene matches: 9. The CDR3 DNA reads TGTGCCAGCAGTTCGACAGGGGAACTTAAAGATACGCAGTATTTT. Its protein product is CASSSTGELKDTQYF.